Listed below are T cell receptor beta chains from one sample, sequenced in a study of T-cell reconstitution after alpha-beta-depleted transplantation in children. One entry per CDR3 protein results from TCRdb running MiXCR on the PCR reads. The data show about 460,000 distinct CDR3 sequences, with roughly 11% seen just once and 12% to 15% held by the top ten. The specimen comprised PBMCs, mostly from graft donor cells, sampled 180 days after TCRalphabeta/CD19-depleted stem cell transplant. The source of these receptors is a female patient aged 2-15 years who had a stem cell transplant for aplastic anemia, so the T cells may come from the graft donor. CDR3s include the opening cysteine and the closing phenylalanine or tryptophan. D genes are given only for firm matches. The size field is filled for only some rows; it gives once, few, many or a size class.

cdr3_nt cdr3_aa d_call j_call clone_size v_call
TGCAGTGCTAGACGGAAGGGGGATGGGTCCTACAATGAGCAGTTCTTC CSARRKGDGSYNEQFF NA TRBJ2-1 few TRBV20-1
TGTGCCAGCAGCTTAGATAGTAGAAACACCATATATTTT CASSLDSRNTIYF NA TRBJ1-3 few TRBV11-2
TGTGCCAGCACCTCATCAAGGGCCTTGAACACTGAAGCTTTCTTT CASTSSRALNTEAFF NA TRBJ1-1 NA TRBV12-3/TRBV12-4
TGTGCCAGCAGCTTCCAGGGCTCGCTTGAAGCTTTCTTT CASSFQGSLEAFF NA TRBJ1-1 few TRBV11-2
TGCAGTGCGAGGAAAGTGGGCGAGCAGTACTTC CSARKVGEQYF NA TRBJ2-7 NA TRBV20-1
TGTGCCAGCAGTTTTACGAGATCAGAGACCCAGTACTTC CASSFTRSETQYF NA TRBJ2-5 NA TRBV12-3/TRBV12-4
TGTGCCACCAGTGATGGTACAGGGGGGAGAGGCACAGATACGCAGTATTTT CATSDGTGGRGTDTQYF TRBD1 TRBJ2-3 few TRBV24-1
TGTGCCAGCAGCCGGGGGACAGGGGTTGGAAACACCATATATTTT CASSRGTGVGNTIYF TRBD1 TRBJ1-3 few TRBV28
TGTGCCACCAGTGACCCGGGATCGAGCTACAATGAGCAGTTCTTC CATSDPGSSYNEQFF NA TRBJ2-1 few TRBV24-1
TGTGCCAGCAGTTCTGCCAGTCTAAGCTACAATGAGCAGTTCTTC CASSSASLSYNEQFF NA TRBJ2-1 few TRBV28
TGTGCCAGCAGCAAAGGGACAGGCAAAAACATTCAGTACTTC CASSKGTGKNIQYF TRBD1 TRBJ2-4 many TRBV7-9
TGCGCCAGCAGACCAAACGCAGGGGCCAAAAACATTCAGTACTTC CASRPNAGAKNIQYF NA TRBJ2-4 few TRBV5-1
TGTGCCAGCTCTTTACAGGGGGCGGACACTGAAGCTTTCTTT CASSLQGADTEAFF TRBD1 TRBJ1-1 few TRBV18
TGTGCTAGTGGTTTACCGGACATACACAATGAGCAGTTCTTC CASGLPDIHNEQFF NA TRBJ2-1 NA TRBV12-5
TGCAGTGCCATTGGGCTGCTAGGCATTCAGTACTTC CSAIGLLGIQYF NA TRBJ2-4 few TRBV20-1
TGTGCCAGCAGCCAAGTCGTGGGTAACTACGAGCAGTACTTC CASSQVVGNYEQYF NA TRBJ2-7 few TRBV3-1
TGTGCCAGCAGGTGGGACTACGAGACCCAGTACTTC CASRWDYETQYF TRBD2 TRBJ2-5 few TRBV12-3/TRBV12-4
TGTGCCAACAGTTTCGAAGACAATAACTATGGCTACACCTTC CANSFEDNNYGYTF NA TRBJ1-2 NA TRBV12-3/TRBV12-4
TGTGCCAGCAGTTCCCGGCGAGCGGCCTACAATGAGCAGTTCTTC CASSSRRAAYNEQFF NA TRBJ2-1 NA TRBV27
TGTGCCAGCAGCCCCTGGGGTATCGAGCAGTACTTC CASSPWGIEQYF NA TRBJ2-7 NA TRBV12-3/TRBV12-4
TGTGCCAGCAGTTACTCCCGGAAGGAAAACTACGAGCAGTACTTC CASSYSRKENYEQYF NA TRBJ2-7 few TRBV6-5
TGCGCCAGCAGCCAAGGTTATGAACCAGATACGCAGTATTTT CASSQGYEPDTQYF NA TRBJ2-3 NA TRBV4-3
TGTGCCAGCAGTCCCCCTAGCGGGAGAGGGGCAGAGACCCAGTACTTC CASSPPSGRGAETQYF TRBD2 TRBJ2-5 many TRBV28
TGTGCCAGTATCGAAGCGGGGACTAGGGCTTACAATGAGCAGTTCTTC CASIEAGTRAYNEQFF TRBD2 TRBJ2-1 few TRBV19
TGTGCCAGCAGTCCCTTCTCCAGAAAATATAGCAATCAGCCCCAGCATTTT CASSPFSRKYSNQPQHF NA TRBJ1-5 NA TRBV7-8
TGTGCCAGCACCAGCCCAGGACAGGGGGCGTGGAACTATGGCTACACCTTC CASTSPGQGAWNYGYTF TRBD1 TRBJ1-2 few TRBV28
TGTGCCATCAGTGCTCGGGGACAGGCGATCAATGAGCAGTTCTTC CAISARGQAINEQFF TRBD1 TRBJ2-1 few TRBV10-3
TGCAGTGCCCAGCGTGCTAGCGGAAGCACAGATACGCAGTATTTT CSAQRASGSTDTQYF TRBD2 TRBJ2-3 many TRBV20-1
TGTGCCAGCATAAAAGGCCTAGCGGGAGCCAATGAGCAGTTCTTC CASIKGLAGANEQFF TRBD2 TRBJ2-1 few TRBV28
TGTGCCAGCAGCTCCCCGGGGAGGTCCTATGGCTACACCTTC CASSSPGRSYGYTF NA TRBJ1-2 few TRBV7-2
TGTGCCAGCAGCTTTTCCGGGTTCAATGAGCAGTTCTTC CASSFSGFNEQFF NA TRBJ2-1 NA TRBV7-6
TGTGCCAGCAGCCCCTCTAGCGGGAGAACCTACAATGAGCAGTTCTTC CASSPSSGRTYNEQFF TRBD2 TRBJ2-1 many TRBV12-3/TRBV12-4
TGCGCCAGCAGCTTGGTTAGCGGGAGGGCTGAGACCCAGTACTTC CASSLVSGRAETQYF TRBD2 TRBJ2-5 NA TRBV5-1
TGCAGCGCTGAACTAGCGGGAAAGACGGATACGCAGTATTTT CSAELAGKTDTQYF TRBD2 TRBJ2-3 few TRBV29-1
TGTGCCAGCAGCGCATTGACAGGCTCTGGAAACACCATATATTTT CASSALTGSGNTIYF NA TRBJ1-3 many TRBV11-2
TGCGCCAGCAGCTTGGGTGGTCCTATACCGACTAATGAAAAACTGTTTTTT CASSLGGPIPTNEKLFF NA TRBJ1-4 many TRBV5-1
TGTGCCAGCAGCTTAAAATGGGCAGGGGGGGGCTACACCTTC CASSLKWAGGGYTF TRBD1 TRBJ1-2 few TRBV7-8
TGCGCCAGCAGCCAAGATTATAACAGGGGGCGTTACAATGAGCAGTTCTTC CASSQDYNRGRYNEQFF TRBD1 TRBJ2-1 many TRBV4-3
TGTGCCAGCAGCCTACGTACTGGAAACACCATATATTTT CASSLRTGNTIYF NA TRBJ1-3 few TRBV7-2
TGTGCCAGCGTCAGTCAATCTGGAAACACCATATATTTT CASVSQSGNTIYF NA TRBJ1-3 few TRBV3-1
TGCGCCAGCAGCTTGGTAGTCTATGAGCAGTTCTTC CASSLVVYEQFF NA TRBJ2-1 few TRBV5-1
TGCGCCAGCAGAAGGGAGGGAGGCTCCTCCTACGAGCAGTACTTC CASRREGGSSYEQYF TRBD2 TRBJ2-7 few TRBV5-1
TGTGCCTGGAAGTTATCCTACAATGAGCAGTTCTTC CAWKLSYNEQFF NA TRBJ2-1 few TRBV30
TGTGCCAGCGGAGCCGGGACAGCATCCTACAATGAGCAGTTCTTC CASGAGTASYNEQFF TRBD1 TRBJ2-1 NA TRBV27
TGTGCCAGCAGTGGATGGGGCTCTGGAAACACCATATATTTT CASSGWGSGNTIYF NA TRBJ1-3 few TRBV6-1
TGTGCCAGCAGCTCGGGACTAGCGGGAGGCGATACGCAGTATTTT CASSSGLAGGDTQYF TRBD2 TRBJ2-3 many TRBV7-9
TGTGCCAGCAGACCGACAGGGAACTCCTACGAGCAGTACTTC CASRPTGNSYEQYF TRBD1 TRBJ2-7 NA TRBV6-2/TRBV6-3
TGTGCCAGCAGCTTAGGCCTAGGGCGCAATGAGCAGTTCTTC CASSLGLGRNEQFF NA TRBJ2-1 few TRBV13
TGCAGTGCTAGAGCACCCGGGACAGATACGCAGTATTTT CSARAPGTDTQYF NA TRBJ2-3 few TRBV20-1
TGTGCCAGCAGTGTCGGACAGGGCGGCTATGGCTACACCTTC CASSVGQGGYGYTF TRBD1 TRBJ1-2 few TRBV27